What follows describes a single T cell receptor (beta chain). Approximately 210 ng DNA, about 30,000 T cell genomes, went into each sorted-subset replicate PCR. As processed by the authors: Filtering was not the same, since immunoSEQ gave junction-only sequences without quality scores. Assay: immunoSEQ multiplex PCR; the TCRdb copy retains only in-frame clones and omits some. D and trimming were read from the DNA, whereas the V and J calls and clone size are those reported in that table. The sample holds about 1 million clones, roughly 75% seen once. Splitting of CD4+ cells produced CD45RA+ naive and CD45RA-negative memory subsets. The germline CDR1 and CDR2 sequences are LNHDA and SQIVND (reference sequence). CDR3 length: 15 amino acids. V lost 5 bases, J lost 2 bases, and 13 bases lay in between. This specimen comes from a study of shared clonotypes between healthy human individuals.

Sequences were obtained from memory CD4+ T cells sorted from blood. Noted subset: CD45RA-negative fraction. This TCR was sampled from a man between 18 and 29 years old in good health. The chain employs TRBV19 and TRBJ1-3; D is unclear. CDR3 bases: TGTGCCAGTAGTCCTTCTTTAAGGACTGGAAACACCATATATTTT. This gives the protein CASSPSLRTGNTIYF.